This T cell receptor beta chain was profiled in a study of blood T cell repertoires in COVID-19. CDR3 size: 16 residues. Looked up from germline, CDR1 is SGHTA and CDR2 is FQGNSA. The V segment lost 4 bases and the J segment 5 bases; nucleotides outside the gene matches: 9. Per the authors' pipeline: Nucleated cell counts were estimated from reference gene primer amplification. Libraries were prepared by immunoSEQ multiplex PCR; TCRdb keeps only in-frame clonotypes and omits some of them. V and J calls and clone size follow that table, whereas D and trimming were derived from the DNA. The table includes under 250,000 clones, around nine tenths detected once.

This chain uses TRBV7-2 with TRBJ1-4; 8 positions match TRBD1. This sequence originates from a woman aged 40 to 50 who had been exposed to COVID-19. The sample taken for sequencing was PBMCs or T cells enriched from blood (not recorded which). DNA for the CDR3: TGTGCCAGCAGCTCGCCCGTTACAGGGGGAAATGAAAAACTGTTTTTT. Translated, it gives CASSSPVTGGNEKLFF.